The clone carrying this T cell receptor (beta chain) was picked up a small number of times. Transcripts of RNA were the source for amplifying TCR beta CDR3 regions. In the first round, RT-PCR was carried out with HTBI primers, and a multiplex PCR formed the second round. TCRdb reprocessed the multiplex PCR reads via MiXCR and lists one record per CDR3 protein. The sample shows around 670,000 distinct CDR3 sequences, roughly 40% of them seen only once. These data are taken from a study of Graves' ophthalmopathy and Graves' hyperthyroidism. CDR1 is LGHNA and CDR2 is YNFKEQ in the germline V gene. This CDR3 comprises 14 residues. V lost 1 base to trimming and J lost 7 bases; unmatched junction nucleotides: 5.

Input material: peripheral blood. This sequence was found in an adult man with Graves' ophthalmopathy. The chain combines TRBV4-2 with TRBJ1-2, with 8 bases matching TRBD1. The CDR3 reads CASSQADRGRGYTF. In nucleotides, the CDR3 is TGTGCCAGCAGCCAAGCTGACAGGGGTCGTGGCTACACCTTC.